One TCR beta chain is described in this entry. This clone appeared a single time. Its antigen specificity is not known. Within one base of it there is no much larger clone, and no base qualities were kept. The data were taken from a study of cytomegalovirus exposure and HLA in healthy donors (dated by TCRdb to 2016 to 2017). Regarding the study in general: An earlier analysis of a few hundred of the donors reported about 280 Gb of sequence data and 117 million unique TCR beta sequences obtained from about 179 million T cells. Approximately 300 gigabases of sequencing data and roughly 81 million unique TCR sequences made up an early release that covered approximately 620 HLA-typed donors. Of the approximately 400 genotyped donors, approximately 82% fell in the genetic ancestry cluster associated with self-reported Caucasian donors. The aim of the study was to test whether cataloging public T cell receptors could identify signatures of past pathogen exposure. Using immunosequencing, the study profiled T cell repertoires from about 650 subjects and related those repertoires to cytomegalovirus serostatus. In addition to the first cohort of 666 subjects, a separate validation cohort of approximately 110 different subjects was used. The study combined high-throughput TCR immunosequencing, statistical association of individual TCRs with disease status, and machine learning to predict cytomegalovirus infection status. A later analysis re-examined previously published TCR beta repertoires from just over 650 donors and added high-resolution HLA genotyping to investigate patterns of TCR occurrence. Rather than using new phenotypic data, the later analysis identified candidate immune exposures from TCR beta sequences and from how often those sequences occurred across donors. In an earlier analysis of several hundred of the donors, high-throughput TCR beta sequencing was used to judge whether each TCR beta V gene segment behaved as functional or pseudogenic. Donor age, sex, ethnicity and CMV serostatus were compiled alongside the repertoire data. A later genetic analysis took genome-wide SNP genotypes for about three fifths of the 666 donors and used that subset as a discovery cohort. Every repertoire in the discovery cohort had been generated on one and the same sequencing platform. Both class I and class II loci were covered by HLA typing, at four-digit resolution. The number of typed donors differed by locus: about 620-640 for A, B, C, DRB1 and DQB1; 500 to 550 for DQA1; approximately 610 for DPA1; and about 450 for DPB1. Several DR-DQ haplotypes were treated as single units for association and clustering because of strong linkage in the cohort. Among some 410 genotyped donors of the cohort, an average of roughly 230,000 unique TCR beta nucleotide sequences was sequenced per donor, of which 15% to 20% were non-productive.

Library construction relied on the immunoSEQ multiplex PCR assay. For the multiplex PCR, a mixture combining 60 forward primers for TCR Vbeta segments and 13 reverse primers for TCR Jbeta segments was used. A multiplex PCR assay on genomic DNA amplified the CDR3 region of rearranged TCR beta genes. Amplified TCR beta libraries were sequenced as 87-base-pair reads on the Illumina HiSeq System. Per the source publication's procedure: A later analysis tallied roughly 80 million unique TCR beta chains across the 640 or so repertoires, and 10 million to 11 million of those chains were shared by two or more donors. Raw reads were error-corrected and collapsed into unique sequences with a nearest-neighbor algorithm that merged closely related sequences to remove PCR and sequencing errors. To assign V, D and J gene segments, CDR3 sequences were aligned to IMGT reference sequences. Each retained sequence needed at least a six-nucleotide match to both a V gene segment and a J gene segment. A rearrangement counted as productive if the CDR3 had no stop codons and remained in frame with V and J, and every other rearrangement counted as non-productive. CDR3 was defined by IMGT convention, running from the second conserved V-encoded cysteine to the conserved J-encoded phenylalanine. The earlier analysis of some 600 of the donors excluded sequences that lacked an unambiguous match to a single V gene segment. In an earlier analysis of 587 of the donors, a V segment was called functional when productive rearrangements were above 56.7%, and segregating when the standard deviation between donors exceeded 5%. A statistical classification framework was built to diagnose cytomegalovirus status from the catalog of TCR beta chain sequences. V and J gene assignment, in a later analysis, came from comparing TCR nucleotide sequences with IMGT/GENE-DB human TR gene sequences. A later analysis assigned CDR3 sequences and most-parsimonious VDJ recombination scenarios with the TCRdist pipeline. In a later analysis, every TCR beta chain was defined by the combination of its CDR3 amino acid sequence and its V-gene family, and reads without a unique V-gene family were dropped. In a later analysis, 450 to 600 highly shared, low-generation-probability nucleotide sequences were removed to address suspected cross-contamination and a sequencing artifact. A later analysis calculated a clonal expansion index for each public chain from normalized within-repertoire ranks of inferred template counts. Generation probabilities in a later analysis came from a VDJ recombination model fitted to out-of-frame rearrangements, and those results were checked against IGoR. In a later analysis, TCR-TCR, TCR-HLA and TCR-CMV co-occurrence was scored with hypergeometric tests, and a repertoire-size bias correction was applied to TCR pairs. A later analysis estimated false discovery rates by permuting HLA or CMV assignments 20 times. In a later analysis, co-occurring TCRs were grouped using DBSCAN, with TCRdist sequence similarity added in when clustering inside HLA-allele-positive subsets. For co-occurrence clustering, repertoires with fewer than 30,000 or more than 120,000 public chains were excluded, along with roughly 5 repertoires with anomalous nucleotide sharing. TCRdb stores this immuneACCESS table with in-frame sequences only. Part of the clones is absent; in the studies checked, under half of the shortfall reflects unresolved V genes, and no reason is known for the rest. V, J and clone size derive from that table, while D and trimming were established from the DNA sequence. The sample contains approximately 150,000 clones, 79% of them found a single time. 6.3% of the sample belongs to the ten largest clones.

Beyond this particular receptor, the publication reports: A further reported finding was that TCR beta sequences accurately predicted the HLA-A and HLA-B alleles for most subjects in the first cohort. In an earlier analysis of around 500 of the donors, most TCR beta V segments appeared in productive rearrangements about 87% or about 30% of the time, broadly matching IMGT annotations. In a later analysis, around 17,000 TCR beta sequences were associated with specific HLA alleles at a false discovery rate of 0.05. It was suggested by the authors that the approach could potentially be generalized to other disease states and immunological phenotypes. Only TCR beta chains were sequenced in this cohort, and the absence of alpha or paired-chain data limited detectable features. Compared with equally common non-associated chains, HLA-associated TCR beta chains in a later analysis were more clonally expanded and had lower generation probabilities. In a later analysis, TCR association rates were found to vary across HLA loci, with the most associated TCRs seen for DRB1 alleles and the fewest for HLA-C alleles. Most TCR sequences were seen in very few donors, while some public TCRs were found in many individuals. Correlated functional status among segregating V segments might reflect linkage disequilibrium, but an unknown experimental factor could not be ruled out. A total of 164 TCR beta chains were listed by the study as associated with cytomegalovirus. When HLA alleles, especially DR and DQ, strongly co-occurred, attributing TCR associations to individual alleles was difficult. The earlier analysis of some 560 of the donors excluded approximately 17 rarely observed V segments, including chromosome 9 orphons, because counts were too low. Because HLA typing was unavailable for some donors at each locus, only the typed subset was used in association tests. CMV serostatus was the only immune exposure information available for the cohort. A later analysis found that most CMV-associated TCR beta chains appeared HLA-restricted, with HLA associations seemingly driven largely by CMV exposure. Three of the identified cytomegalovirus-associated TCR beta chains were confirmed in vitro to be specific for cytomegalovirus antigens. Compared with the approximately 720-donor mean, donors in an Asian-associated ancestry cluster had fewer N-insertions in productive TCRs, according to a later genetic analysis. Presence/absence analyses assumed roughly uniform sequencing depth across donors, an assumption that may not hold. The sequencing pipeline was judged likely to have produced a cluster of highly shared sequence variants as a technical artifact. A later genetic analysis associated a missense DCLRE1C variant with V-gene and J-gene trimming of TCR beta chains, and an independent cohort replicated the association. Some IMGT-functional V segments, including TRBV6-2 and TRBV6-3, could not be told apart with the 87-base-pair reads, so those segments were excluded. Several of the top co-occurrence clusters appeared to be linked to parvovirus B19, influenza, CMV and Epstein-Barr virus, according to a later analysis. The classifier was reported to diagnose cytomegalovirus status with high specificity and sensitivity in both the original and validation cohorts.

From the cysteine through the phenylalanine, the CDR3 covers 15 amino acids. The kept DNA is CDR3 alone, 45 bases in frame from the first base. Trimming accounts for 0 bases at V and 4 bases at J, while the number of junction bases matched to no gene is 8. The CDR1 and CDR2 encoded by the germline V gene (reference sequence) are GTSNPN and SVGIG. The cohort was made up of about 670 healthy bone marrow donors. Cohort members were all nominally healthy when sampled, although unrecorded immune exposures were likely present. The donor was CMV seropositive and was included in the group of approximately 310 seropositive cohort members. A peripheral blood sample was provided by each donor, and peripheral blood mononuclear cells were used for TCR beta sequencing. The Qiagen DNeasy Blood Extraction Kit was used to extract genomic DNA from the blood cell samples.

The specimen sequenced was PBMCs. This clonotype was obtained from a man in his fifties in good health and CMV-seropositive. The chain is encoded by TRBV30 joined to TRBJ2-7; 8 central nucleotides agree with TRBD2. The CDR3 loop reads CAWSVLGASGYEQYF. The sequenced DNA: TGTGCCTGGAGTGTACTAGGGGCTAGCGGGTACGAGCAGTACTTC. The full variable domain, completed from the reference TRBV30 and TRBJ2-7 proteins outside the CDR3, reads SQTIHQWPATLVQPVGSPLSLECTVEGTSNPNLYWYRQAAGRGLQLLFYSVGIGQISSEVPQNLSASRPQDRQFILSSKKLLLSDSGFYLCAWSVLGASGYEQYFGPGTRLTVT.